This TCR beta chain was obtained from a study of spatial heterogeneity in lung cancer. TCRdb independently ran MiXCR on the 5' RACE reads; one entry per CDR3 protein. The sample includes some 8,700 distinct CDR3 sequences, approximately 12% seen only once; the top ten take approximately 11%. Study conclusions and caveats: Coverage of tumor T cells was estimated at roughly 7% for alpha chains and roughly 13% for beta chains. Counts that tracked tumor mutation counts were those of expanded intratumoral alpha and beta TCRs.

On this clonotype itself: The target antigen is unknown.

CDR3 length equals 15 residues. Trimming removed 4 bases from V and 4 bases from J; junction bases left unmatched: 7. The V gene's germline CDR1 is MDHEN and CDR2 SYDVKM. Time point reported: sample taken at primary tumor resection. There were some 70 donors, all of them untreated patients with early-stage non-small cell lung cancer. Sequencing was performed on whole RNA extracted from tumor and nontumor lung tissue, or from frozen PBMC, and the material was left unsorted. The chain is built from TRBV28 and TRBJ2-5, with 9 bases identical to TRBD1. Sequences were derived from lung tumor tissue, sampled at surgery. The source of this sequence is a male donor with early-stage non-small cell lung cancer. In nucleotides, the CDR3 is TGTGCCAGCAGTTACCACCGGGACAGGGCAGAGACCCAGTACTTC. This sequence encodes CASSYHRDRAETQYF.